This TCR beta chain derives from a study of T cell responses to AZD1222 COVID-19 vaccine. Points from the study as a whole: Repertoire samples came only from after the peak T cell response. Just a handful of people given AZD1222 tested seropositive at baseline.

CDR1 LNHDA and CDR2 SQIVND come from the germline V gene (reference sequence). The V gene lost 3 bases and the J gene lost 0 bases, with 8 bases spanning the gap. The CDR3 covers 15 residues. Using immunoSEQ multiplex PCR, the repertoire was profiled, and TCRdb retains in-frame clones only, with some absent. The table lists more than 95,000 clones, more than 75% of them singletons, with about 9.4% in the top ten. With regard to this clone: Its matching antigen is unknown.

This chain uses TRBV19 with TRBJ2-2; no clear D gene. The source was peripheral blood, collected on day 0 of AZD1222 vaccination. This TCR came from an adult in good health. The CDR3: CASSIQGTNTGELFF. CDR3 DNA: TGTGCCAGTAGTATTCAAGGAACGAACACCGGGGAGCTGTTTTTT.